The clone carrying this TCR beta chain was seen repeatedly, ten times or more. What it binds is unknown. This entry comes from a study of T cells after yellow fever vaccination. Findings and limits, study-wide: Abundant bulk-population clonotypes could contaminate the FACS-sorted repertoires.

This CDR3 has 16 amino acids. V was pared by 0 bases and J by 5 bases, with 9 bases of the junction left unmatched. Germline values: CDR1 SGHRS, CDR2 YFSETQ. A single record per CDR3 protein comes from TCRdb applying MiXCR to the 5' RACE reads. The data contain 110,000 or so distinct CDR3 sequences, around 6.7% of them seen just once; the ten biggest clones take up roughly 3%. V is TRBV5-1 and J is TRBJ1-1; 8 bases are a match to TRBD1. This clonotype was obtained from a young man who received the YFV17D yellow fever vaccine. The sequencing here drew on CD4+ T cells sorted from PBMCs, taken around 45 days after the first yellow fever vaccination. CDR3 DNA: TGCGCCAGCAGCTTGGGCACCACAGGGGGAAGGACTGAAGCTTTCTTT. It specifies CASSLGTTGGRTEAFF.